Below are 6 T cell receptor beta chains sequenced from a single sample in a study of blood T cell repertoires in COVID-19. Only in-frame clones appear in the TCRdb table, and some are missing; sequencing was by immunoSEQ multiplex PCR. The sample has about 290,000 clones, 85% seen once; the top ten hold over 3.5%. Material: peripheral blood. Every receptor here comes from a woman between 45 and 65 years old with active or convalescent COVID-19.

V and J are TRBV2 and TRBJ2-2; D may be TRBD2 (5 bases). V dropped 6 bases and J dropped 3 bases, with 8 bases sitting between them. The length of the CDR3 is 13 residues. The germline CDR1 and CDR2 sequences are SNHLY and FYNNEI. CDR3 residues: CASRGEYTGELFF. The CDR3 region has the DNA TGTGCCAGCAGGGGAGAGTACACCGGGGAGCTGTTTTTT. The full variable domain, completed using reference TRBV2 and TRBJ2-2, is EPEVTQTPSHQVTQMGQEVILRCVPISNHLYFYWYRQILGQKVEFLVSFYNNEISEKSEIFDDQFSVERPDGSNFTLKIRSTKLEDSAMYFCASRGEYTGELFFGEGSRLTVL.

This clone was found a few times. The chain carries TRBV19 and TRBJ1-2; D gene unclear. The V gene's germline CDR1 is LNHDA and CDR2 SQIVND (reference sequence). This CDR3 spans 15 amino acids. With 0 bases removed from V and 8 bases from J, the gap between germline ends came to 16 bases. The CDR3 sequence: CASSIERPGVTGYTF. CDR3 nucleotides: TGTGCCAGTAGTATAGAGAGGCCCGGGGTTACGGGCTACACCTTC.

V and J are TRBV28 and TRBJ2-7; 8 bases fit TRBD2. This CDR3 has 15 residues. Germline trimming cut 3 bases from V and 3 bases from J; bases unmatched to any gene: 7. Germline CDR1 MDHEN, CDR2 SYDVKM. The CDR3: CASSFGSGNYYEQYF. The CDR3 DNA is TGTGCCAGCAGTTTTGGTAGCGGGAACTACTACGAGCAGTACTTC.

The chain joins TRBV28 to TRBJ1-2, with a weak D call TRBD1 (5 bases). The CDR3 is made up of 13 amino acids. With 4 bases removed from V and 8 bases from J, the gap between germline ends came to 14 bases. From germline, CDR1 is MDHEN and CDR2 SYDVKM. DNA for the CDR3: TGTGCCAGCAGTTCCCCAGGGCCTGGCGGCTACACCTTC. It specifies CASSSPGPGGYTF.

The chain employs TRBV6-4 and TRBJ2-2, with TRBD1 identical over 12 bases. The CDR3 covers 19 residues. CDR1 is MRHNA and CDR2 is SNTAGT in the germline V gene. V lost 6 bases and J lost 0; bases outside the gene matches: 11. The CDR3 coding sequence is TGTGCCAGCAGCATAAGGGACAGGGGGCGATACGCGAACACCGGGGAGCTGTTTTTT. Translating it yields CASSIRDRGRYANTGELFF.

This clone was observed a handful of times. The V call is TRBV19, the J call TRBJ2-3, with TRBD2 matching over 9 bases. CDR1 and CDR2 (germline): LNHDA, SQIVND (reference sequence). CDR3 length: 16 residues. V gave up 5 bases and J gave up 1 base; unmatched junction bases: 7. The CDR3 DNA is TGTGCCAGTAGTTTAGGACTAGCGCGCCGCACAGATACGCAGTATTTT. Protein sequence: CASSLGLARRTDTQYF.